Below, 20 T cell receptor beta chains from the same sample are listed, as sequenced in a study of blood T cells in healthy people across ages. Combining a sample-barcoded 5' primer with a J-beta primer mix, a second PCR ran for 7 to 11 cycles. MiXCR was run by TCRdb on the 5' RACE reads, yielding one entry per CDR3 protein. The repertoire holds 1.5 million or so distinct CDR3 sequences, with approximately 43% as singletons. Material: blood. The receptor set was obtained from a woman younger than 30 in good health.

In DNA form, the CDR3 reads TGCGCCAGCAGCTTGTCAGGGGGAAGAACCTACGAGCAGTACTTC. Its protein product is CASSLSGGRTYEQYF. The rearrangement uses TRBV5-1 and TRBJ2-7; TRBD1 agrees at 7 bases. The CDR3 is 15 residues long. The junction had 6 bases not matched to a gene; V was cut back by 1 base and J by 2 bases. CDR1 and CDR2 from the germline V gene are SGHRS and YFSETQ.

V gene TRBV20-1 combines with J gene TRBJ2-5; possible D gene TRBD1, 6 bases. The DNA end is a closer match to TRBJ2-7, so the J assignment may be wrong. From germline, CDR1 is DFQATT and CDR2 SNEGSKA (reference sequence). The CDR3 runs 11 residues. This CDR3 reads CSGTVGGEQYF. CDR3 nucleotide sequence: TGCAGTGGTACGGTAGGGGGCGAGCAGTACTTC.

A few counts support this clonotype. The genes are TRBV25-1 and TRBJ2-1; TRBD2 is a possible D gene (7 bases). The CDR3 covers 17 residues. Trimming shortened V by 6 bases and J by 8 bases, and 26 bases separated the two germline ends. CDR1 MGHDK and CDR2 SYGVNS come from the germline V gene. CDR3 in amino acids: CASSLRGAGAHSDEQFF. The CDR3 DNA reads TGTGCCAGCAGCCTGCGGGGCGCGGGGGCACATTCCGATGAGCAGTTCTTC. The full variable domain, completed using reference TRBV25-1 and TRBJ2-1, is EADIYQTPRYLVIGTGKKITLECSQTMGHDKMYWYQQDPGMELHLIHYSYGVNSTEKGDLSSESTVSRIRTEHFPLTLESARPSHTSQYLCASSLRGAGAHSDEQFFGPGTRLTVL.

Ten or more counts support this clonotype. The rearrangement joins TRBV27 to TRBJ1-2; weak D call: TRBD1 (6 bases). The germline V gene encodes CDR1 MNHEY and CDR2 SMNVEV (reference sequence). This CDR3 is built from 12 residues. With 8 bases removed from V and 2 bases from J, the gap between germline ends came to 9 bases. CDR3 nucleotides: TGTGCCAGCGCCGGACAGAACTATGGCTACACCTTC. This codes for CASAGQNYGYTF.

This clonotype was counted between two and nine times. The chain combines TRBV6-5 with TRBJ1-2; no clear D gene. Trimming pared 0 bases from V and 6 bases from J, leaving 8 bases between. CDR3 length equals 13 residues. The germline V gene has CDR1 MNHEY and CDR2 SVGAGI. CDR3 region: CASSYSFRNGYTF. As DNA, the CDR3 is TGTGCCAGCAGTTACTCTTTCCGAAATGGCTACACCTTC.

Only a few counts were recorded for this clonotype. The CDR3 spells CSARAGTTYEQYF. In nucleotides, the CDR3 is TGCAGTGCTAGAGCCGGGACGACCTACGAGCAGTACTTC. The chain has TRBV20-1 and TRBJ2-7; D is possibly TRBD1 or TRBD2 (5 bases each). Trimming removed 1 base from V and 2 bases from J, with 9 bases in between. Germline assignment: CDR1 DFQATT and CDR2 SNEGSKA (reference sequence). There are 13 residues in the CDR3.

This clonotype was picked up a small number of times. The CDR3 spells CASGFGVRTDTQYF. The CDR3 region has the DNA TGTGCTAGTGGTTTTGGGGTCAGAACAGATACGCAGTATTTT. The chain couples TRBV12-5 to TRBJ2-3, with no clear D. Trimming took off 3 bases at V and 3 bases at J, with 10 bases between the two ends. Germline V lookup: CDR1 LGHNT, CDR2 FRNRAP. The CDR3 totals 14 residues.

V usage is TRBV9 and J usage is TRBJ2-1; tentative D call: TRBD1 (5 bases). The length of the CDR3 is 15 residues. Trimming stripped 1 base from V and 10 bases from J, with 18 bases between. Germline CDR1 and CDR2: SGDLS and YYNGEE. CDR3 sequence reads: CASSVSTGRSYEQFF. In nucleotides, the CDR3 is TGTGCCAGCAGCGTAAGTACAGGCCGCTCCTACGAGCAGTTCTTC.

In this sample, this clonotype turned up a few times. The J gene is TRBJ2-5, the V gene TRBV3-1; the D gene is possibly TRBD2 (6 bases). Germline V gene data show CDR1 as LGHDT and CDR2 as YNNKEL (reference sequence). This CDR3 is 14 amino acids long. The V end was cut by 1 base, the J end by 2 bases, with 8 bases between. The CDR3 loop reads CASSQGTTQETQYF. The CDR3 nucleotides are TGTGCCAGCAGCCAAGGGACTACGCAAGAGACCCAGTACTTC.

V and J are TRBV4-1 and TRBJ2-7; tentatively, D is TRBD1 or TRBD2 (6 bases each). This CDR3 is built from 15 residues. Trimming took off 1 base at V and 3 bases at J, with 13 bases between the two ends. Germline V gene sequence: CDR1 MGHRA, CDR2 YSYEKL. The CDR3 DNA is TGCGCCAGCAGCCAAGCCGAGGGGGGCAGCTACGAGCAGTACTTC. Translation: CASSQAEGGSYEQYF.

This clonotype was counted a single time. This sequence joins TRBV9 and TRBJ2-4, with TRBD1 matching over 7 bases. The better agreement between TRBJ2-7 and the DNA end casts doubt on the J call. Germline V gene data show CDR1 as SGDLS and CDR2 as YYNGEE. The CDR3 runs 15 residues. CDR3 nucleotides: TGTGCCAGCAGCGACATCGGGACAGAAGACTACGAGCAGTACTTC. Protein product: CASSDIGTEDYEQYF.

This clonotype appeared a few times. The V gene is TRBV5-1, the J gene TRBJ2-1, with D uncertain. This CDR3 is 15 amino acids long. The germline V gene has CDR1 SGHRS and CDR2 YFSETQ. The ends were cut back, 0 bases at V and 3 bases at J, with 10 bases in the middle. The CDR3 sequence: CASSLGTGRYNEQFF. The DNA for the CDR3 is TGCGCCAGCAGCTTGGGGACGGGCCGCTACAATGAGCAGTTCTTC.

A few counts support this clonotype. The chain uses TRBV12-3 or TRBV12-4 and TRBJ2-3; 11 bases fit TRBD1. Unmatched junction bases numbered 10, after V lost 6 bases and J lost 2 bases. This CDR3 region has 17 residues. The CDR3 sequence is CASRRALGQGDTDTQYF. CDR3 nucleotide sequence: TGTGCCAGCAGGAGAGCCTTGGGACAGGGGGACACAGATACGCAGTATTTT.

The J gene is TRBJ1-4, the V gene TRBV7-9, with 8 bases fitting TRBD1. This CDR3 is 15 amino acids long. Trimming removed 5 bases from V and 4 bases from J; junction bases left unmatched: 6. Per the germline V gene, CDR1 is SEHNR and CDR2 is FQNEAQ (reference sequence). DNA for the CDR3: TGTGCCAGCAGCCCCGGGACAGGAGTTAATGAAAAACTGTTTTTT. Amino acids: CASSPGTGVNEKLFF.

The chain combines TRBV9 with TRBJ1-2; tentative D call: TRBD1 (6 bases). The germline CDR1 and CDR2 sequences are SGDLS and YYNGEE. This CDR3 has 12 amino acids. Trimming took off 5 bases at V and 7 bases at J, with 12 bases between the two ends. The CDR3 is CASRATGSGYTF. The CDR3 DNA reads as TGTGCCAGCAGAGCAACAGGGAGTGGCTACACCTTC. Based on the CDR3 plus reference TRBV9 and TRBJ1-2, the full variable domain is DSGVTQTPKHLITATGQRVTLRCSPRSGDLSVYWYQQSLDQGLQFLIQYYNGEERAKGNILERFSAQQFPDLHSELNLSSLELGDSALYFCASRATGSGYTFGSGTRLTVV.

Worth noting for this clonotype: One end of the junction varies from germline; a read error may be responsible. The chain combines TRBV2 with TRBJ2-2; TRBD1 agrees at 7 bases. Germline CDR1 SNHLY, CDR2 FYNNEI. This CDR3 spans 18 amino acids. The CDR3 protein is CASSSPLQTGPFTGELFF. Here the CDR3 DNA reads TGTGCCAGCAGTTCTCCCCTTCAGACAGGGCCCTTCACCGGGGAACTGTTTTTT.

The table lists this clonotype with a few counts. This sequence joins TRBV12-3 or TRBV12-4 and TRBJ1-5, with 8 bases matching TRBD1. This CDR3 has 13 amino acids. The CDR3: CARLGQGRGPQHF. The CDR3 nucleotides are TGTGCTCGACTAGGACAGGGACGAGGGCCCCAGCATTTT.

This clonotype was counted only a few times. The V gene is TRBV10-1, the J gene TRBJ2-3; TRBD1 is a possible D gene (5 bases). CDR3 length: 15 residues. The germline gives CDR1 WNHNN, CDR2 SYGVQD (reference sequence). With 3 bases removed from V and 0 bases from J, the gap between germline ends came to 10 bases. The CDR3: CASSDRGRSTDTQYF. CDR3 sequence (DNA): TGCGCCAGCAGTGATAGGGGAAGGAGCACAGATACGCAGTATTTT.

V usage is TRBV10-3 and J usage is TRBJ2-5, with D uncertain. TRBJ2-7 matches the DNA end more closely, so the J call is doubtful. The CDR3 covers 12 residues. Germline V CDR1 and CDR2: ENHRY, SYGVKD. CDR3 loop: CAISGSAYEQYF. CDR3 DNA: TGTGCCATCAGTGGCTCAGCTTACGAGCAGTACTTC.

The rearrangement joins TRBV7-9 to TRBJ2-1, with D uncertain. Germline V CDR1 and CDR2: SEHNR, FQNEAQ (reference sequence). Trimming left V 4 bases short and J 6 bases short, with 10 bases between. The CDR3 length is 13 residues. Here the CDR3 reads CASSCVVGNEQFF. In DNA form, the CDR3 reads TGTGCCAGCAGCTGTGTCGTAGGCAATGAGCAGTTCTTC.